These 20 T cell receptor beta chains were sequenced from one sample in a study of T cells after yellow fever vaccination. TCRdb re-derived calls from the 5' RACE reads in MiXCR, one entry per CDR3 protein. The top ten hold 15% to 20% of the sample, which has about 430,000 distinct CDR3 sequences, about 19% seen once. Source: PBMCs, taken before the yellow fever booster vaccination. Source of these receptors: a man aged 18-30 years who received the YFV17D yellow fever vaccine.

This clonotype has more than one count but fewer than ten. V is TRBV7-2 and J is TRBJ1-5, with D tentatively TRBD1 (5 bases). Deletions cut 3 bases from V and 3 bases from J, with 12 bases between. This CDR3 region has 15 residues. The germline V gene has CDR1 SGHTA and CDR2 FQGNSA. CDR3 nucleotides: TGTGCCAGCAGCTTGGAGGGGACTTCCAATCAGCCCCAGCATTTT. This encodes CASSLEGTSNQPQHF.

Here the CDR3 reads CASSPGTSGGSGANVLTF. The CDR3 DNA reads TGTGCCAGCAGCCCCGGGACTAGCGGGGGCTCTGGGGCCAACGTCCTGACTTTC. This sequence joins TRBV7-9 and TRBJ2-6, with TRBD2 matching 14 bases. This CDR3 contains 18 residues. J was trimmed by 0 bases and V by 5 bases; bases with no gene match: 3. Looked up from germline, CDR1 is SEHNR and CDR2 is FQNEAQ (reference sequence).

DNA for the CDR3: TGTGCCAGCAGCCTGGGGACAGGGCCAGGAGGAGAGCAGTACTTC. It is translated as CASSLGTGPGGEQYF. The chain links TRBV7-6 to TRBJ2-7, with 9 bases aligning to TRBD1. This CDR3 is built from 15 residues. The trim removed 5 bases at V and 7 bases at J, leaving 12 bases unmatched. Germline CDR1 and CDR2: SGHVS and FNYEAQ. Full variable domain (missing parts from reference TRBV7-6 and TRBJ2-7): GAGVSQSPRYKVTKRGQDVALRCDPISGHVSLYWYRQALGQGPEFLTYFNYEAQQDKSGLPNDRFSAERPEGSISTLTIQRTEQRDSAMYRCASSLGTGPGGEQYFGPGTRLTVT.

The chain uses TRBV3-1 and TRBJ2-1; maybe TRBD2 (5 bases). Trimming removed 0 bases from V and 7 bases from J, with 22 bases in between. Germline CDR1 LGHDT, CDR2 YNNKEL (reference sequence). The CDR3 is made up of 18 amino acids. The CDR3 region is CASSQDRRGHAASNEQFF. CDR3 nucleotides: TGTGCCAGCAGCCAAGATCGTCGAGGGCACGCCGCGTCGAATGAGCAGTTCTTC.

In this sample, this clonotype turned up a few times. The chain links TRBV7-9 to TRBJ1-6; 8 bases map to TRBD1. Looked up from germline, CDR1 is SEHNR and CDR2 is FQNEAQ (reference sequence). There are 13 residues in the CDR3. After removal of 4 bases from V and 9 bases from J, the junction contained 2 bases not matched to a gene. The CDR3 nucleotides are TGTGCCAGCAGCTCACAGGGGGTTTCACCCCTCCACTTT. Amino acid sequence: CASSSQGVSPLHF. The complete variable domain, with remaining parts taken from reference TRBV7-9 and TRBJ1-6, reads DTGVSQNPRHKITKRGQNVTFRCDPISEHNRLYWYRQTLGQGPEFLTYFQNEAQLEKSRLLSDRFSAERPKGSFSTLEIQRTEQGDSAMYLCASSSQGVSPLHFGNGTRLTVT.

Only a few counts were recorded for this clonotype. This sequence may be a read error, since a much larger clone differs from it by one base. The V gene is TRBV20-1, the J gene TRBJ2-4; D remains unclear. Germline V lookup: CDR1 DFQATT, CDR2 SNEGSKA (reference sequence). CDR3 length equals 13 residues. Between the trimmed V and J ends, which lost 3 bases and 0 bases, there was a span of 6 bases. The DNA for the CDR3 is TGCAGTGCTAGGGACCTAGCCAAAAACATTCAGTACTTC. It is translated as CSARDLAKNIQYF.

This clonotype occurred many times. The chain has TRBV7-6 and TRBJ2-7, with TRBD1 matching 7 bases. Germline CDR1 reads SGHVS; CDR2 reads FNYEAQ. Trimming cost V 4 bases and J 5 bases; bases outside gene matches: 5. This CDR3 is built from 13 residues. CDR3 sequence: CASSWGQGDEQYV. The CDR3 nucleotides read TGTGCCAGCAGCTGGGGCCAGGGGGACGAGCAGTACGTC.

This clonotype was counted between two and nine times. This sequence joins TRBV6-2 or TRBV6-3 and TRBJ1-1; the D is unclear. Germline CDR1 MNHEY, CDR2 SVGEGT. This CDR3 is built from 16 residues. V gave up 0 bases and J gave up 6 bases, with 17 bases separating them. The CDR3 DNA sequence: TGTGCCAGCAGTTACTCTTCGGCGGTCGATAGGCCTGAAGCTTTCTTT. It specifies CASSYSSAVDRPEAFF.

This clonotype was counted a few times. The rearrangement uses TRBV12-3 or TRBV12-4 and TRBJ1-2; D call uncertain. The CDR3 is 15 residues long. V lost 0 bases to trimming and J lost 8 bases, with 16 bases between them. CDR3 in amino acids: CASSLANVGRTGYTF. The DNA for the CDR3 is TGTGCCAGCAGTTTAGCGAATGTAGGGAGAACCGGCTACACCTTC.

The V call is TRBV4-3, the J call TRBJ1-1; D is unresolved. Germline-derived CDR1 and CDR2 are LGHNA and YSLEER. Trimming removed 0 bases from V and 5 bases from J, with 10 bases in between. The CDR3 is 14 amino acids. The CDR3 bases are TGCGCCAGCAGCCAAGAAGGAGGGATGACTGAAGCTTTCTTT. Protein: CASSQEGGMTEAFF.

This clonotype was seen just once. V is TRBV15 and J is TRBJ2-5; D perhaps matches TRBD2 (6 bases). Looked up from germline, CDR1 is LNHNV and CDR2 is YYDKDF (reference sequence). CDR3 size: 14 residues. V was pared by 5 bases and J by 1 base, with 11 bases between. As DNA, the CDR3 is TGTGCCACCAGCGGAGCAGCGGGCCAAGAGACCCAGTACTTC. Translation gives CATSGAAGQETQYF. Filled out from reference TRBV15 and TRBJ2-5, the complete variable domain reads DAMVIQNPRYQVTQFGKPVTLSCSQTLNHNVMYWYQQKSSQAPKLLFHYYDKDFNNEADTPDNFQSRRPNTSFCFLDIRSPGLGDTAMYLCATSGAAGQETQYFGPGTRLLVL.

This clonotype was seen a handful of times. CDR3 in amino acids: CASSNPALSVEQYF. The CDR3 DNA reads as TGTGCCAGCAGCAACCCTGCCCTCTCTGTCGAGCAGTACTTC. The V gene is TRBV12-3 or TRBV12-4, the J gene TRBJ2-7; D gene ambiguous. The CDR3 covers 14 residues. V was trimmed by 6 bases and J by 6 bases, leaving 18 bases between them.

In its sample, this clonotype was seen many times. The junction departs from germline at one end; a sequencing error may be responsible. The rearrangement uses TRBV7-7 and TRBJ2-3, with 8 bases lining up with TRBD2. Germline CDR1 reads SSHAT; CDR2 reads FNYEAQ (reference sequence). This CDR3 has 15 amino acids. The DNA for the CDR3 is TGTGCTAGCAGCTACGCAGCGGGGGGCACAGATACGCAGTATTTT. Translated, it gives CASSYAAGGTDTQYF.

The rearrangement uses TRBV20-1 and TRBJ2-1; possible D gene TRBD1, 6 bases. V dropped 3 bases and J dropped 3 bases, with 9 bases sitting between them. CDR3 length equals 13 residues. Germline CDR1 is DFQATT and CDR2 is SNEGSKA (reference sequence). CDR3 in amino acids: CSARWTDYNEQFF. CDR3 bases: TGCAGTGCTAGGTGGACAGACTACAATGAGCAGTTCTTC.

This clonotype showed up just a few times. V is TRBV12-3 or TRBV12-4 and J is TRBJ1-2; no definite D call. The CDR3 consists of 11 residues. V gave up 4 bases and J gave up 8 bases, with 8 bases separating them. CDR3 DNA: TGTGCCAGCAGTTCCCCGACGGGCTACACCTTC. Translated: CASSSPTGYTF.

Here the CDR3 DNA reads TGTGCCAGCAGCCGAACGGAGAATAGCAATCAGCCCCAGCATTTT. This codes for CASSRTENSNQPQHF. This chain connects TRBV6-5 to TRBJ1-5; D not resolved. Trimming left V 6 bases short and J 0 bases short, with 12 bases between. CDR3 length: 15 residues. Germline loops: CDR1 MNHEY, CDR2 SVGAGI.

J is TRBJ1-2 and V is TRBV5-4; TRBD1 aligns across 9 bases. Germline V gene sequence: CDR1 SGHNT, CDR2 YYREEE (reference sequence). V gave up 7 bases and J gave up 0 bases; unmatched junction bases: 7. This CDR3 is 15 amino acids long. CDR3 coding DNA: TGTGCCAGCTTAGATCGACAGGGGGCTAACTATGGCTACACCTTC. Translated, it gives CASLDRQGANYGYTF.

This chain joins TRBV12-3 or TRBV12-4 and TRBJ2-1; tentatively, D is TRBD2 (7 bases). This CDR3 contains 15 residues. V lost 2 bases and J lost 4, with 12 bases in between. The CDR3: CASSLSGEGYNEQFF. The CDR3 DNA follows: TGTGCCAGCAGTTTATCAGGGGAGGGGTACAATGAGCAGTTCTTC.

This clonotype has a count of ten or more. The chain links TRBV10-3 to TRBJ1-5, with 7 bases aligning to TRBD1. The junction had 8 bases not matched to a gene; V was cut back by 3 bases and J by 6 bases. This CDR3 is 15 amino acids long. Germline values: CDR1 ENHRY, CDR2 SYGVKD. This CDR3 reads CAISDFDRVGQPQHF. CDR3 coding DNA: TGTGCCATCAGTGATTTTGACAGGGTGGGTCAGCCCCAGCATTTT.

The V call is TRBV4-2, the J call TRBJ2-1, with 11 bases lining up with TRBD2. J gave up 3 bases and V 0 bases, and 7 bases lay outside the gene matches. Germline V CDR1 and CDR2: LGHNA, YNFKEQ. CDR3 length: 18 residues. The CDR3 is CASSQDAFLAGGYNEQFF. The CDR3 DNA follows: TGTGCCAGCAGCCAAGATGCGTTTCTAGCGGGGGGCTACAATGAGCAGTTCTTC.